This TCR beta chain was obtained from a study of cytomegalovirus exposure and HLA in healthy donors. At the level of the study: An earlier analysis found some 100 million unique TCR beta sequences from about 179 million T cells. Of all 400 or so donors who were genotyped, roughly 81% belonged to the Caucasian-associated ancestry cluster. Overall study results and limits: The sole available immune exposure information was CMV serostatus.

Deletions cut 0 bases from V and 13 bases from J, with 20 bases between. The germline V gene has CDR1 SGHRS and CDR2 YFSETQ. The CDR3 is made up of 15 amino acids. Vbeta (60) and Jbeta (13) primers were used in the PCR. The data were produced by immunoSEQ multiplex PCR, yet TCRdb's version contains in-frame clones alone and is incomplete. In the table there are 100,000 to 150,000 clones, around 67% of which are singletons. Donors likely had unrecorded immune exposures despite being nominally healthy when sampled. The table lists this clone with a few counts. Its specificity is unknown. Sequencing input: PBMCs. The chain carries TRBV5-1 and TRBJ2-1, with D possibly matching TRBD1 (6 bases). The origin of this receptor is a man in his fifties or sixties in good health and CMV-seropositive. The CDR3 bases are TGCGCCAGCAGCTTGGATGGGCTCGATACCAGGGGCCAGTTCTTC. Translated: CASSLDGLDTRGQFF.